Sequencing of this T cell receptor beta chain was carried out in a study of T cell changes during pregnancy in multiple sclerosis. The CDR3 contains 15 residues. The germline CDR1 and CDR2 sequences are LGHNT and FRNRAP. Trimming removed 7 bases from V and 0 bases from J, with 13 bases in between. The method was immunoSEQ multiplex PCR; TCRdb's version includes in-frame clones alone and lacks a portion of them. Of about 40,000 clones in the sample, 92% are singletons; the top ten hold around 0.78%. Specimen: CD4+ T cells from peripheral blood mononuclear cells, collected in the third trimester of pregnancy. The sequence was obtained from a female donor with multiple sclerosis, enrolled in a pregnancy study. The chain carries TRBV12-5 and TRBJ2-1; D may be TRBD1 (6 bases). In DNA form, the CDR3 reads TGTGCTAGTGTTCCAGGGGTTTCCTCCTACAATGAGCAGTTCTTC. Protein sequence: CASVPGVSSYNEQFF.